One and the same sample provided the 17 T cell receptor beta chains below, sequenced in a study of T cell responses to AZD1222 COVID-19 vaccine. Assay used: immunoSEQ multiplex PCR; TCRdb lists only in-frame clones, some missing. The sample has approximately 60,000 clones, approximately 83% seen once. Sequences were derived from peripheral blood, sampled on day 0 of AZD1222 vaccination. The receptors stem from an adult in good health.

The chain uses TRBV6-1 and TRBJ2-5, with D unresolved. Between the trimmed V and J ends, which lost 6 bases and 6 bases, there was a span of 17 bases. Per the germline V gene, CDR1 is MNHNS and CDR2 is SASEGT. The length of the CDR3 is 14 residues. The CDR3 loop reads CASSSGPNGKTQYF. The CDR3 bases are TGTGCCAGCAGCTCGGGTCCTAATGGGAAGACCCAGTACTTC.

The rearrangement uses TRBV6-4 and TRBJ1-5; possibly TRBD1 for D (5 bases). The germline CDR1 and CDR2 sequences are MRHNA and SNTAGT. This CDR3 comprises 14 residues. V shed 7 bases and J shed 7 bases, with 17 bases lying between them. The CDR3 coding sequence is TGTGCCAGCAAGCGCAGGGCCGGCCAACAGCCCCAGCATTTT. This sequence encodes CASKRRAGQQPQHF.

This clone was found a few times. DNA for the CDR3: TGTGCCAGCAGCGAAATGGAGGGACAGGGGTATTACTTC. Translation gives CASSEMEGQGYYF. The chain employs TRBV7-6 and TRBJ2-7, with 10 positions matching TRBD1. V gave up 5 bases and J gave up 13 bases; unmatched junction bases: 11. The CDR3 length is 13 residues. Germline V gene data show CDR1 as SGHVS and CDR2 as FNYEAQ. Full variable domain (missing parts from reference TRBV7-6 and TRBJ2-7): GAGVSQSPRYKVTKRGQDVALRCDPISGHVSLYWYRQALGQGPEFLTYFNYEAQQDKSGLPNDRFSAERPEGSISTLTIQRTEQRDSAMYRCASSEMEGQGYYFGPGTRLTVT.

The chain links TRBV7-2 to TRBJ2-3, with TRBD2 identical over 11 bases. V was pared by 5 bases and J by 0 bases, with 7 bases of the junction left unmatched. CDR3 length: 17 amino acids. Germline V gene data show CDR1 as SGHTA and CDR2 as FQGNSA. CDR3 coding DNA: TGTGCCAGCAGCGAAAGACTAGCGGGGACTAGCACAGATACGCAGTATTTT. The encoded protein is CASSERLAGTSTDTQYF. The full variable domain, with the rest looked up from reference TRBV7-2 and TRBJ2-3, is GAGVSQSPSNKVTEKGKDVELRCDPISGHTALYWYRQSLGQGLEFLIYFQGNSAPDKSGLPSDRFSAERTGGSVSTLTIQRTQQEDSAVYLCASSERLAGTSTDTQYFGPGTRLTVL.

The gene calls are TRBV28 and TRBJ2-7; tentative D call: TRBD1 (5 bases). Per the germline V gene, CDR1 is MDHEN and CDR2 is SYDVKM. The CDR3 is 13 amino acids. With 2 bases removed from V and 0 bases from J, the gap between germline ends came to 5 bases. Here the CDR3 DNA reads TGTGCCAGCAGTTTAGACAGCTCCTACGAGCAGTACTTC. This encodes CASSLDSSYEQYF.

The chain couples TRBV7-9 to TRBJ1-2; D perhaps matches TRBD1 (6 bases). CDR1 and CDR2 from the germline V gene are SEHNR and FQNEAQ (reference sequence). This CDR3 spans 15 amino acids. Between the trimmed V and J ends, which lost 5 bases and 0 bases, there was a span of 13 bases. The CDR3 region is CASSTGTTANYGYTF. CDR3 DNA sequence: TGTGCCAGCAGCACCGGGACAACAGCTAACTATGGCTACACCTTC.

The chain is built from TRBV28 and TRBJ2-7; 9 nucleotides match TRBD1. This CDR3 has 14 amino acids. Germline assignment: CDR1 MDHEN and CDR2 SYDVKM. J was trimmed by 12 bases and V by 4 bases; bases with no gene match: 13. The CDR3, as DNA: TGTGCCAGCAGTTCGGGACAGGGCTCGCCGCTCGCGTACTTC. This encodes CASSSGQGSPLAYF.

V and J are TRBV12-5 and TRBJ2-7; TRBD1 matches at 7 bases. With V trimmed by 1 base and J by 0 bases, 12 bases remained unmatched. The CDR3 is made up of 18 amino acids. Looked up from germline, CDR1 is LGHNT and CDR2 is FRNRAP. In nucleotides, the CDR3 is TGTGCTAGTGGTTTGGGGGACAGACAAAAGCGAAGCTCCTACGAGCAGTACTTC. It codes for CASGLGDRQKRSSYEQYF.

Only a few counts were recorded for this clone. The gene calls are TRBV4-3 and TRBJ1-5; D is unresolved. CDR1 is LGHNA and CDR2 is YSLEER in the germline V gene. The CDR3 is made up of 13 amino acids. V shed 4 bases and J shed 6 bases, with 10 bases lying between them. Here the CDR3 reads CASSPDRFQPQHF. CDR3 bases: TGCGCCAGCAGCCCAGACCGCTTTCAGCCCCAGCATTTT.

V is TRBV9 and J is TRBJ2-2; TRBD2 matches 10 bases. This CDR3 region has 16 residues. V lost 0 bases to trimming and J lost 3 bases; unmatched junction nucleotides: 2. Germline-derived CDR1 and CDR2 are SGDLS and YYNGEE. CDR3 amino acids: CASSVASGSYTGELFF. Written as DNA, the CDR3 is TGTGCCAGCAGCGTAGCTAGCGGGAGTTACACCGGGGAGCTGTTTTTT. Looking up the rest from reference TRBV9 and TRBJ2-2 gives the full variable domain: DSGVTQTPKHLITATGQRVTLRCSPRSGDLSVYWYQQSLDQGLQFLIQYYNGEERAKGNILERFSAQQFPDLHSELNLSSLELGDSALYFCASSVASGSYTGELFFGEGSRLTVL.

V usage is TRBV11-3 and J usage is TRBJ1-1; no reliable D call. Germline assignment: CDR1 SGHNT and CDR2 YENEEA. The CDR3 spans 13 residues. V was shortened by 4 bases and J by 7 bases, with 13 bases between the two germline ends. The CDR3 here is CASSSRPGGEAFF. The CDR3 coding sequence is TGTGCCAGCAGCTCTCGCCCCGGTGGTGAAGCTTTCTTT. Together with reference TRBV11-3 and TRBJ1-1, the CDR3 gives the full variable domain: EAGVVQSPRYKIIEKKQPVAFWCNPISGHNTLYWYLQNLGQGPELLIRYENEEAVDDSQLPKDRFSAERLKGVDSTLKIQPAELGDSAVYLCASSSRPGGEAFFGQGTRLTVV.

The chain is built from TRBV6-6 and TRBJ1-5; 9 bases map to TRBD1. Germline CDR1 is MNHNY and CDR2 is SVGAGI (reference sequence). J lost 0 bases, V lost 6 bases, and 9 bases had no gene match. The CDR3 extends over 17 amino acids. Written as DNA, the CDR3 is TGTGCCAGCAGCCGAGGGACAGGGACTTATAGCAATCAGCCCCAGCATTTT. It encodes CASSRGTGTYSNQPQHF.

The rearrangement joins TRBV10-3 to TRBJ2-7; D may be TRBD1 or TRBD2 (5 bases each). The germline V and J ends were trimmed by 8 bases and 0 bases, with 14 bases remaining between them. In germline, CDR1 is ENHRY, CDR2 SYGVKD. CDR3 length: 14 residues. In DNA form, the CDR3 reads TGTGCCATCGGCCGGGACGGAAGCTCCTACGAGCAGTACTTC. This codes for CAIGRDGSSYEQYF.

In this sample, this clone turned up a few times. This chain uses TRBV9 with TRBJ2-1; the D call may be TRBD1 or TRBD2 (5 bases each). From germline, CDR1 is SGDLS and CDR2 YYNGEE. This CDR3 is 17 amino acids long. V was shortened by 2 bases and J by 0 bases, with 15 bases between the two germline ends. CDR3 region: CASSVTGTSSSYNEQFF. The CDR3 DNA sequence: TGTGCCAGCAGCGTGACTGGGACGTCCAGCTCCTACAATGAGCAGTTCTTC.

The count of this clone is one. The genes are TRBV7-2 and TRBJ1-3; D gene ambiguous. This CDR3 has 15 amino acids. Germline-derived CDR1 and CDR2 are SGHTA and FQGNSA. V dropped 2 bases and J dropped 0 bases, with 8 bases sitting between them. The CDR3 bases are TGTGCCAGCAGCTTAAACGGAGCCTCTGGAAACACCATATATTTT. Protein sequence: CASSLNGASGNTIYF.

This clone was seen a few times. The rearrangement links TRBV13 to TRBJ2-7; 9 nucleotides match TRBD1. Germline loops: CDR1 PRHDT, CDR2 FYEKMQ (reference sequence). Losses at the gene ends were 5 bases for V and 4 bases for J; bases not matched to a gene: 12. The CDR3 length is 16 residues. CDR3 region: CASSPGLGQGQYEQYF. DNA of the CDR3: TGTGCCAGCAGCCCAGGCCTGGGACAGGGACAATACGAGCAGTACTTC.

The V gene is TRBV6-2 or TRBV6-3, the J gene TRBJ2-7; D call uncertain. CDR3 length equals 13 residues. Trimming removed 3 bases from V and 7 bases from J, with 13 bases in between. Germline CDR1 and CDR2: MNHEY and SVGEGT. CDR3 protein: CASSYPQRYEQYF. The CDR3 nucleotides are TGTGCCAGCAGTTATCCTCAGCGTTATGAGCAGTACTTC.